The next 3 T cell receptor beta chains were all read from a single sample in a study of T cell clones after liver transplantation. Profiled with immunoSEQ multiplex PCR; TCRdb holds only in-frame clones, not every one. Of about 74,000 clones in the sample, roughly 80% were seen once. The input for sequencing was CD4+ T cells from blood, taken before liver transplant. The receptor set was obtained from a human donor who received a liver transplant.

The rearrangement links TRBV11-2 to TRBJ1-4; 7 bases align to TRBD1. This CDR3 spans 13 amino acids. The germline gives CDR1 SGHAT, CDR2 FQNNGV. The V segment lost 5 bases and the J segment 8 bases; nucleotides outside the gene matches: 5. This CDR3 is CASSVRQGEKLFF. The CDR3 region has the DNA TGTGCCAGCAGCGTAAGACAGGGAGAAAAACTGTTTTTT.

V gene TRBV5-1 combines with J gene TRBJ1-2; no definite D call. The CDR3 spans 15 residues. The V gene's germline CDR1 is SGHRS and CDR2 YFSETQ. V was clipped by 6 bases and J by 0 bases, with 15 bases between them. The CDR3 DNA reads as TGCGCCAGCAACAATAACCCCGGGCCTAACTATGGCTACACCTTC. This codes for CASNNNPGPNYGYTF. Together with reference TRBV5-1 and TRBJ1-2, the CDR3 gives the full variable domain: KAGVTQTPRYLIKTRGQQVTLSCSPISGHRSVSWYQQTPGQGLQFLFEYFSETQRNKGNFPGRFSGRQFSNSRSEMNVSTLELGDSALYLCASNNNPGPNYGYTFGSGTRLTVV.

The genes are TRBV10-2 and TRBJ2-3; tentative D call: TRBD1 (5 bases). Between the trimmed V and J ends, which lost 6 bases and 0 bases, there was a span of 13 bases. The V gene's germline CDR1 is WSHSY and CDR2 SAAADI. This CDR3 region has 15 residues. This CDR3 reads CASRDFRASTDTQYF. CDR3 sequence (DNA): TGCGCCAGCAGGGATTTCAGGGCTAGCACAGATACGCAGTATTTT.